The 13 T cell receptor beta chains below were found in one sample sequenced in a study of T-cell reconstitution after alpha-beta-depleted transplantation in children. Preparation of the TCRbeta library used unique molecular identifiers. TCRdb re-analysed the PCR reads in MiXCR, keeping a single row per CDR3 protein. Of about 610,000 distinct CDR3 sequences listed, 25% to 30% are singletons. Material: PBMCs, obtained before TCRalphabeta/CD19-depleted stem cell transplant. The receptors originated from a boy less than two years old with Wiskott-Aldrich syndrome, due to receive a stem cell transplant.

The V call is TRBV5-1, the J call TRBJ2-1, with 10 nucleotides matching TRBD2. The CDR3 loop spans 14 amino acids. CDR1 is SGHRS and CDR2 is YFSETQ in the germline V gene. Trimming at V came to 4 bases and at J to 8 bases, leaving 6 bases not matched to a gene. The CDR3 spells CASSRAGGVDEQFF. Written as DNA, the CDR3 is TGCGCCAGCAGCAGAGCGGGAGGGGTGGATGAGCAGTTCTTC.

The chain carries TRBV20-1 and TRBJ1-1; 10 bases agree with TRBD1. Germline assignment: CDR1 DFQATT and CDR2 SNEGSKA (reference sequence). After removal of 3 bases from V and 7 bases from J, the junction contained 5 bases not matched to a gene. The CDR3 is 13 amino acids. Written as DNA, the CDR3 is TGCAGTGCTAGGCTCTGGGACAGGGGTGAAGCTTTCTTT. Translated, it gives CSARLWDRGEAFF.

This chain uses TRBV20-1 with TRBJ1-5, with D possibly being TRBD1 (6 bases). Trimming stripped 3 bases from V and 0 bases from J, with 12 bases between. CDR3 size: 15 residues. CDR1 and CDR2 from the germline V gene are DFQATT and SNEGSKA (reference sequence). In DNA form, the CDR3 reads TGCAGTGCTAGTAGGGGGGCCCTTAGCAATCAGCCCCAGCATTTT. Amino acids: CSASRGALSNQPQHF.

The table lists this clonotype with a few counts. This chain joins TRBV5-1 and TRBJ1-1; D uncertain. Germline CDR1 is SGHRS and CDR2 is YFSETQ. This CDR3 has 16 residues. The V end was cut by 1 base, the J end by 3 bases, with 16 bases between. CDR3 nucleotide sequence: TGCGCCAGCAGCTTGCCGGTTTTCGCCCCTCACACTGAAGCTTTCTTT. It is translated as CASSLPVFAPHTEAFF. The variable domain in full, with the rest retrieved from reference TRBV5-1 and TRBJ1-1, is KAGVTQTPRYLIKTRGQQVTLSCSPISGHRSVSWYQQTPGQGLQFLFEYFSETQRNKGNFPGRFSGRQFSNSRSEMNVSTLELGDSALYLCASSLPVFAPHTEAFFGQGTRLTVV.

Regarding this clonotype: A much more abundant neighbour one base away suggests this may be a read error. The rearrangement uses TRBV3-1 and TRBJ1-1, with D unresolved. From germline, CDR1 is LGHDT and CDR2 YNNKEL (reference sequence). The CDR3 is 11 amino acids. The CDR3: CASRGNTESFF. The CDR3 DNA sequence: TGTGCCAGCAGAGGGAACACTGAATCTTTCTTT.

V usage is TRBV7-2 and J usage is TRBJ1-1; no definite D call. This CDR3 has 14 residues. Trimming cost V 2 bases and J 2 bases, with 9 bases left between them. CDR1 SGHTA and CDR2 FQGNSA come from the germline V gene. The DNA of the CDR3 is TGTGCCAGCAGCTTAAATAGACAAAACACTGAAGCTTTCTTT. Protein product: CASSLNRQNTEAFF.

The chain uses TRBV6-1 and TRBJ2-1; 7 positions match TRBD1. From germline, CDR1 is MNHNS and CDR2 SASEGT. The CDR3 contains 13 residues. Germline trimming cut 8 bases from V and 2 bases from J; bases unmatched to any gene: 3. The DNA of the CDR3 is TGTGCCAGCCACAGGGGCACCTACAATGAGCAGTTCTTC. Encoded protein: CASHRGTYNEQFF.

This clonotype was recorded a few times. The CDR3, as DNA: TGTGCCAGCAAGGAGAACAGCGGCACCTACGAGCAGTACTTC. Translating it yields CASKENSGTYEQYF. This chain joins TRBV28 and TRBJ2-7, with a tentative D call TRBD2 (5 bases). CDR1 MDHEN and CDR2 SYDVKM come from the germline V gene. The CDR3 spans 14 residues. V dropped 7 bases and J dropped 2 bases, with 15 bases sitting between them.

The chain combines TRBV5-1 with TRBJ2-1, with 7 nucleotides matching TRBD2. The CDR3 is made up of 16 amino acids. Germline CDR1 and CDR2: SGHRS and YFSETQ. The trim removed 1 base at V and 2 bases at J, leaving 6 bases unmatched. The CDR3 sequence is CASSLRGGPPYNEQFF. DNA for the CDR3: TGCGCCAGCAGCTTGCGGGGAGGGCCCCCCTACAATGAGCAGTTCTTC.

This clonotype was observed a single time. The J gene is TRBJ2-7, the V gene TRBV10-3, with TRBD1 identical over 8 bases. In germline, CDR1 is ENHRY, CDR2 SYGVKD. This CDR3 is built from 15 residues. V trimming: 8 bases; J trimming: 0 bases; junction bases outside the gene matches: 9. CDR3 DNA: TGTGCCATCGGTCGTTTGACAGGGGTCTCCTACGAGCAGTACTTC. Protein sequence: CAIGRLTGVSYEQYF.

The V gene is TRBV2, the J gene TRBJ2-3; TRBD2 might be the D (5 bases). With 11 bases removed from V and 4 bases from J, the gap between germline ends came to 13 bases. The CDR3 has 12 residues. CDR1 and CDR2 (germline): SNHLY, FYNNEI. CDR3 sequence: CASRTRADTQYF. DNA for the CDR3: TGTGCCTCCCGAACGAGGGCAGATACGCAGTATTTT.

The chain has TRBV5-1 and TRBJ2-3; D tentatively fits TRBD1 or TRBD2 (7 bases each). V was cut by 3 bases and J by 3 bases, with 17 bases left in between. CDR3 length: 16 residues. Germline CDR1 and CDR2: SGHRS and YFSETQ. The CDR3 spells CASSSSGGVKTDTQYF. The CDR3 nucleotides are TGCGCCAGCAGCTCCTCAGGGGGGGTGAAGACAGATACGCAGTATTTT.

This clonotype has more than one count but fewer than ten. The chain employs TRBV20-1 and TRBJ2-2; D remains unclear. Trimming shortened V by 3 bases and J by 0 bases, and 5 bases separated the two germline ends. Germline CDR1 and CDR2: DFQATT and SNEGSKA (reference sequence). The CDR3 contains 13 residues. The CDR3 region is CSASVPNTGELFF. In nucleotides, the CDR3 is TGCAGTGCTAGCGTCCCGAACACCGGGGAGCTGTTTTTT.